This TCR beta chain came from a study of read filtering for tumor transcriptome and immune sequencing. For the study at large: Transcriptome libraries were built from DNase-treated RNA.

The table lists this clonotype with a few counts. Molecular barcoded adaptors covering alpha/delta and beta/gamma chains were used on around 370 ng RNA. MiXCR was run by TCRdb on the reads, yielding one entry per CDR3 protein. The profile shows some 39,000 distinct CDR3 sequences, around 15% of them singletons. Germline loops: CDR1 KGHSH, CDR2 LQKENI. Unmatched junction bases numbered 3, after V lost 0 bases and J lost 5 bases. The CDR3 length is 15 residues. At the time of active disease, bone marrow was collected from every patient. The sequenced sample was a population of CD138-negative cells sorted from bone marrow. The origin of this receptor is a donor over 35 with multiple myeloma. This chain uses TRBV18 with TRBJ2-7, with 11 bases aligning to TRBD1. CDR3 loop: CASSPPGQGGHEQYF. The CDR3 DNA follows: TGTGCCAGCTCACCACCGGGACAGGGGGGCCACGAGCAGTACTTC.